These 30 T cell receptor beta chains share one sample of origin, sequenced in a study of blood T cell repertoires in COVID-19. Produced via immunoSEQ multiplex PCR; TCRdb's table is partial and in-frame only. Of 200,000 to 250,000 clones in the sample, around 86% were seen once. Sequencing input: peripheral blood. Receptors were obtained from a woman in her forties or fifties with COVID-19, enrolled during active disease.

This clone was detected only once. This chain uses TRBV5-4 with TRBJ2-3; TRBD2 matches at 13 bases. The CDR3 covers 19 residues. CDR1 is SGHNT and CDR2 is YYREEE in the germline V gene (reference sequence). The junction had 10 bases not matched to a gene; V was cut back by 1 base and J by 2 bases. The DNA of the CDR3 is TGTGCCAGCAGCTTGAGGCCGGGACTAGCGGGGAGTCACACAGATACGCAGTATTTT. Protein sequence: CASSLRPGLAGSHTDTQYF.

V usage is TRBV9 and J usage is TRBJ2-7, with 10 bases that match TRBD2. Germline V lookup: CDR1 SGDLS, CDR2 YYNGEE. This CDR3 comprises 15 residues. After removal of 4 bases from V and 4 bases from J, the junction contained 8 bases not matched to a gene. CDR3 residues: CASSTTAGGYYEQYF. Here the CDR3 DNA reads TGTGCCAGCAGCACAACAGCGGGGGGGTATTACGAGCAGTACTTC.

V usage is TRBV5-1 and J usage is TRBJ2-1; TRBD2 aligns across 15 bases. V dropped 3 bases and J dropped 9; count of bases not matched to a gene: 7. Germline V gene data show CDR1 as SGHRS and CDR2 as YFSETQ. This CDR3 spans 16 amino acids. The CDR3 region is CASSYRTSGGAGEQFF. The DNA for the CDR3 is TGCGCCAGCAGCTACCGGACTAGCGGGGGGGCCGGTGAGCAGTTCTTC.

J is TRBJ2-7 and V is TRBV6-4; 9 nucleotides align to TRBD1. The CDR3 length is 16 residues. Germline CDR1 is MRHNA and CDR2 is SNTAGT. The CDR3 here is CASSDLGTGFSHEQYV. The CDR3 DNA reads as TGTGCCAGCAGTGACTTGGGGACAGGGTTCTCCCACGAGCAGTACGTC.

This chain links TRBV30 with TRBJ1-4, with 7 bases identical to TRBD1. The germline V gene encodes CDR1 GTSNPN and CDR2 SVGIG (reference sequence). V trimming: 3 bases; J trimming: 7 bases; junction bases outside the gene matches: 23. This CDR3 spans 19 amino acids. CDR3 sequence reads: CAWRPPLHPGTADIEKLFF. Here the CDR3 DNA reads TGTGCCTGGAGGCCACCTCTACACCCAGGGACAGCCGATATTGAAAAACTGTTTTTT.

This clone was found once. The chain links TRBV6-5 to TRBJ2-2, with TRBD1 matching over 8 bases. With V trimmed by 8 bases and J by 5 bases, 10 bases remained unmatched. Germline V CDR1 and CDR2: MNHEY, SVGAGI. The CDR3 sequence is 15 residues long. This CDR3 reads CASPPGQGETGELFF. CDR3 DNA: TGTGCCAGCCCTCCTGGACAGGGAGAAACCGGGGAGCTGTTTTTT.

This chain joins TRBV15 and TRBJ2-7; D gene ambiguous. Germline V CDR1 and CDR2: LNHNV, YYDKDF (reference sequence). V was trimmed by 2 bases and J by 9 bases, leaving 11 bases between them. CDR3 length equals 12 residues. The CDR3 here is CATSRPPTRQYF. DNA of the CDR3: TGTGCCACCAGCAGACCCCCTACGAGGCAGTACTTC.

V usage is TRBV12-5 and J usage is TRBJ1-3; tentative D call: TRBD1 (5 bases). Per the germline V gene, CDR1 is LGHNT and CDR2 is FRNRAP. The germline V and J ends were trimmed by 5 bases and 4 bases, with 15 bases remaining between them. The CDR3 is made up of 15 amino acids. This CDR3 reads CASGLAQGFGNTIYF. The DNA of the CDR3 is TGTGCTAGTGGTCTCGCGCAGGGTTTCGGAAACACCATATATTTT.

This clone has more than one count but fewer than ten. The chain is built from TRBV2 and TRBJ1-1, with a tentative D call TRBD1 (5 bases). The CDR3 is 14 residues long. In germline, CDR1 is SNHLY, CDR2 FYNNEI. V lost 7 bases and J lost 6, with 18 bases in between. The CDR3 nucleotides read TGTGCCAGCAAGGGGACTTGGTCTGAGGCTGAAGCTTTCTTT. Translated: CASKGTWSEAEAFF.

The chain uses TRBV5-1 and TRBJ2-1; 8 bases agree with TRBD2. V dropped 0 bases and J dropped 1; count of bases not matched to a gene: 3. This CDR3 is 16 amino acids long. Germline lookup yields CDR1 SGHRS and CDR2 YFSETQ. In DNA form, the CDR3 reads TGCGCCAGCAGCTTGGCAGCTAGCGGGTCCTACAATGAGCAGTTCTTC. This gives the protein CASSLAASGSYNEQFF.

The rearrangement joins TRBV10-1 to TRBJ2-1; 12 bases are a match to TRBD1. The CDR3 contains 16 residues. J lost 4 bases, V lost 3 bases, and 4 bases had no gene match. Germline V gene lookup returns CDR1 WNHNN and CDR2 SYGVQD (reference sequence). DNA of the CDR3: TGCGCCAGCAGTGATGGGACAGGGGGCCAATACAATGAGCAGTTCTTC. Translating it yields CASSDGTGGQYNEQFF.

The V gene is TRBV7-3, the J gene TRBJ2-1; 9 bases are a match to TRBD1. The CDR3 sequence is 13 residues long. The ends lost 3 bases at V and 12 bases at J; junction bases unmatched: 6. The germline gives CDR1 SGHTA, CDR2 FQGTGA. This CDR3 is CASSFTGGAVQFF. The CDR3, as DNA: TGTGCCAGCAGCTTCACAGGGGGCGCAGTGCAGTTCTTC.

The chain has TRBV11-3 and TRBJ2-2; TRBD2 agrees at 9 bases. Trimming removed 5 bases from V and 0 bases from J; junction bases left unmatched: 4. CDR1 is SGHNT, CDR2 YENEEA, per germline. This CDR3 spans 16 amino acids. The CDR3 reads CASSRTSGPNTGELFF. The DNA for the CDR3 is TGTGCCAGCAGCCGAACTAGCGGGCCGAACACCGGGGAGCTGTTTTTT.

CDR3 DNA: TGTGCCAGCAGCTTAGGGAGGGTCAATCAGCCCCAGCATTTT. It translates to CASSLGRVNQPQHF. V usage is TRBV13 and J usage is TRBJ1-5; no clear D gene. This CDR3 has 14 amino acids. V was pared by 0 bases and J by 3 bases, with 6 bases between. Looked up from germline, CDR1 is PRHDT and CDR2 is FYEKMQ (reference sequence).

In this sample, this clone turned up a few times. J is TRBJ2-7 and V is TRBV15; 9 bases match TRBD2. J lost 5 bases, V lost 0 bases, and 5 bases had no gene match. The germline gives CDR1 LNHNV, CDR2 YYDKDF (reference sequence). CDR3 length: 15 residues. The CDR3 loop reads CATSRDGIAGDEQYF. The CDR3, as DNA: TGTGCCACCAGCAGAGACGGGATAGCGGGGGACGAGCAGTACTTC.

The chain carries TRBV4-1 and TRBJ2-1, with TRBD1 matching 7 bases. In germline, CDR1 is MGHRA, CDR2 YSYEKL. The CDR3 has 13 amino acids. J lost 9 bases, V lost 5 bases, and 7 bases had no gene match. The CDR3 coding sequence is TGCGCCAGCAGCGGACAGGCAGGGGTTGAGCAGTTCTTC. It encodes CASSGQAGVEQFF.

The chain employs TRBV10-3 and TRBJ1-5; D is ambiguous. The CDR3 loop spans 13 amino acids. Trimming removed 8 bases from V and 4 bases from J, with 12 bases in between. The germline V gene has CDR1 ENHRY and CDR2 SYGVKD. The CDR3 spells CAIAISENQPQHF. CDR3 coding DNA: TGTGCCATCGCGATAAGTGAGAATCAGCCCCAGCATTTT.

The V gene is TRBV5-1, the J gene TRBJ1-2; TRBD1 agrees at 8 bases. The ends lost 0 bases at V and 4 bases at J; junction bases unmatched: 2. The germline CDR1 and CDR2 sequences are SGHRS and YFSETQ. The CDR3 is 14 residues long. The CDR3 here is CASSLADRGYGYTF. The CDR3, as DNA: TGCGCCAGCAGCTTGGCAGACAGGGGCTATGGCTACACCTTC.

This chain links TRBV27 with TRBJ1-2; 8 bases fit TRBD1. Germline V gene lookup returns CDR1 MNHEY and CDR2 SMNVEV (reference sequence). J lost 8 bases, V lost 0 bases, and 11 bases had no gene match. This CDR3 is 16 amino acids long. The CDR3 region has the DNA TGTGCCAGCAGTTTATCGAAGGCAGGGGGCGCGAGGGGCTACACCTTC. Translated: CASSLSKAGGARGYTF.

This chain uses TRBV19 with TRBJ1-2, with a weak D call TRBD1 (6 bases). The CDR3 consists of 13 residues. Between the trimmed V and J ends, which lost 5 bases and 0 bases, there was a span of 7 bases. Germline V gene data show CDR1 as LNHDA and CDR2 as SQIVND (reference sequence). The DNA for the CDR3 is TGTGCCAGTAGTGACAGGCCTAACTATGGCTACACCTTC. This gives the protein CASSDRPNYGYTF.

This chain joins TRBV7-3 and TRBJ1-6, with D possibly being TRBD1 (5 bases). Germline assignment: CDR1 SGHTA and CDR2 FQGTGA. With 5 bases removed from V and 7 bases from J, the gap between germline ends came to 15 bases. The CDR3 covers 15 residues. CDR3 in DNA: TGTGCCAGCAGCCTCTCGGGACTCTCCAATTCACCCCTCCACTTT. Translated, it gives CASSLSGLSNSPLHF.

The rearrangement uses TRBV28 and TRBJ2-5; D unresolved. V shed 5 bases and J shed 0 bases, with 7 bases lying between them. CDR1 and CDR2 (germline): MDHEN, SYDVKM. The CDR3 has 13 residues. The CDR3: CASSGPYQETQYF. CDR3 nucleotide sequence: TGTGCCAGCAGTGGGCCGTACCAAGAGACCCAGTACTTC.

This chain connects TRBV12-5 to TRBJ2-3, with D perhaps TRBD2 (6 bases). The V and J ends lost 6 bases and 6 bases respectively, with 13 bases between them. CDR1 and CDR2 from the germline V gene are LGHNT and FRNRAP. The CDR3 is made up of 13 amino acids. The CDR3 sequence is CASGTFGGDTQYF. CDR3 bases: TGTGCTAGTGGGACCTTCGGAGGGGATACGCAGTATTTT.

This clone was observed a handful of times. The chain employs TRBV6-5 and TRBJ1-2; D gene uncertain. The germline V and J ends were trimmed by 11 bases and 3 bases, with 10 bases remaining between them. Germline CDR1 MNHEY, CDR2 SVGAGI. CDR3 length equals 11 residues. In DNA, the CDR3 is TGTGCCGGGCAGACGGACTATGGCTACACCTTC. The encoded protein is CAGQTDYGYTF.

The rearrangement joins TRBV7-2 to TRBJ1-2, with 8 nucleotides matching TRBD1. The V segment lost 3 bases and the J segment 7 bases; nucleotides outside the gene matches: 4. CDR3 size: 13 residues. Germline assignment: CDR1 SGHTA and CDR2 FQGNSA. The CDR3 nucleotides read TGTGCCAGCAGCTTGGACAGGGTGGGTGGCTACACCTTC. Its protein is CASSLDRVGGYTF. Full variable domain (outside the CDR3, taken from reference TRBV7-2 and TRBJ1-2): GAGVSQSPSNKVTEKGKDVELRCDPISGHTALYWYRQSLGQGLEFLIYFQGNSAPDKSGLPSDRFSAERTGGSVSTLTIQRTQQEDSAVYLCASSLDRVGGYTFGSGTRLTVV.

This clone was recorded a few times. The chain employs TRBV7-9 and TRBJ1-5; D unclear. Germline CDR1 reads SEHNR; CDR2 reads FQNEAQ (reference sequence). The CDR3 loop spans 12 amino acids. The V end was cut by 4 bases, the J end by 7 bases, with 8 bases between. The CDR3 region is CASSSWPQPQHF. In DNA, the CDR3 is TGTGCCAGCAGCTCCTGGCCCCAGCCCCAGCATTTT.

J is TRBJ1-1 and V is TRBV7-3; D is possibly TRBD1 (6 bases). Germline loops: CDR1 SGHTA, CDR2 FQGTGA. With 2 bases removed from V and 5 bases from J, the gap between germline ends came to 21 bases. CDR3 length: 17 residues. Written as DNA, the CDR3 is TGTGCCAGCAGCTTATCCCCTCAGGGACCCACAGGGACTGAAGCTTTCTTT. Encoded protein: CASSLSPQGPTGTEAFF.

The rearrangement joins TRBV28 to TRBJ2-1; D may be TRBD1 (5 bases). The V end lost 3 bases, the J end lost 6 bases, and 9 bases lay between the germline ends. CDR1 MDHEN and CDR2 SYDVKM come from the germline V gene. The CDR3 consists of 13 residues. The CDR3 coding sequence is TGTGCCAGCAGTTTTTTCAGGGTCAATGAGCAGTTCTTC. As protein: CASSFFRVNEQFF.

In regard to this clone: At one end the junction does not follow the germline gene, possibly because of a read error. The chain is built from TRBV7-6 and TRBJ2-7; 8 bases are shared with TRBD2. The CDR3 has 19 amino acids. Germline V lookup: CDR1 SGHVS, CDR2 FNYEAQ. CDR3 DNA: TGTGCCAACAGCTTAGGTGGGGGCCTTGGACTAGCAGGACCCTACGAGCAGTACTTC. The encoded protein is CANSLGGGLGLAGPYEQYF.

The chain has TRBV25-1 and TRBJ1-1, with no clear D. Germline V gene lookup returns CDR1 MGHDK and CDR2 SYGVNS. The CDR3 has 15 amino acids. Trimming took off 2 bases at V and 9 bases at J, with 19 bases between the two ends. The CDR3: CASSEPGRRSRKAFF. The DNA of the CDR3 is TGTGCCAGCAGTGAACCCGGGAGAAGGAGTAGAAAAGCTTTCTTT.